The source of this TCR beta chain is a study of tissue T cells after allogeneic stem cell transplantation. Time point described: mouse harvest day 14 after allogeneic transplant. Mouse grafts combined 10^7 T-cell-depleted bone marrow cells with 10^6 splenic CD5+ T cells. Mice had MHC-mismatched B6 into BALB/c GVHD, sampled day 7 or 14. Assay: immunoSEQ multiplex PCR; the TCRdb copy retains only in-frame clones and omits some. Of approximately 3,000 clones in the sample, 43% were seen once. Notes on this clone: Any gene name here is a mouse gene name.

This receptor was identified in a female BALB/c mouse given C57BL/6 T cells with graft-versus-host disease after an allogeneic hematopoietic cell transplant. Material for sequencing was gut tissue.

The sequenced CDR3 bases are TGCACCTGCAGTGCAACTGGGGGATATAACTATGCTGAGCAGTTC. This translates into CTCSATGGYNYAEQF. The whole CDR3 sequence reads CTCSATGGYNYAEQFF. The V call is TRBV1, the J call TRBJ2-1; 8 bases fit TRBD2. The read ends 1 residue shy of where the CDR3 ends; the end is completed using the germline J gene. The length of the CDR3 is 16 residues. Per germline, CDR1 NSQYPW and CDR2 LRSPGD (reference sequence). J gave up 0 bases and V 2 bases, and 3 bases lay outside the gene matches.